The 14 T cell receptor beta chains in this list originate from one sample, sequenced in a study of regulatory T cells in long-lasting Graves disease. Both iRepertoire HTBI primers and Arm-PCR of CDR3 regions were used to build the TCR beta libraries. TCRdb ran MiXCR on the multiplex PCR reads and lists one entry per CDR3 protein. The sample contains some 500,000 distinct CDR3 sequences, 15% to 20% of which appear only once. Stated time point: newly diagnosed GD, antithyroid drugs for less than 3 months. PBMC RNA was the source of the TCR library. This sample was shared with a second study, whose subject was T cells in Graves' hyperthyroidism and ophthalmopathy.

This material consisted of peripheral blood mononuclear cells (PBMCs), taken at new diagnosis, from a patient treated with antithyroid drugs. These receptor sequences come from a woman aged 35-65 years with Graves disease.

Only a few counts were recorded for this clonotype. The rearrangement joins TRBV2 to TRBJ2-7; D is ambiguous. The CDR3 contains 15 residues. Germline V CDR1 and CDR2: SNHLY, FYNNEI. The germline V and J ends were trimmed by 4 bases and 6 bases, with 19 bases remaining between them. The CDR3 bases are TGTGCCAGCAGTGGAAGGCAGGCTTTCGTTTTCGAGCAGTACTTC. Its translation: CASSGRQAFVFEQYF.

V and J are TRBV3-1 and TRBJ1-5, with D maybe TRBD1 (5 bases). The germline V gene has CDR1 LGHDT and CDR2 YNNKEL (reference sequence). The CDR3 has 14 residues. The ends were cut back, 1 base at V and 7 bases at J, with 11 bases in the middle. The chain's CDR3 is CASSQAGGSQPQHF. DNA of the CDR3: TGTGCCAGCAGCCAAGCCGGGGGAAGCCAGCCCCAGCATTTT.

This clonotype appeared many times. The chain employs TRBV5-1 and TRBJ2-5; 10 bases line up with TRBD2. This CDR3 is 14 amino acids long. The germline CDR1 and CDR2 sequences are SGHRS and YFSETQ. Trimming removed 4 bases from V and 5 bases from J; junction bases left unmatched: 5. CDR3 bases: TGCGCCAGCAGCCCAGCTAGCGGGGGTGAGACCCAGTACTTC. Translation gives CASSPASGGETQYF.

This clonotype came up a few times. V is TRBV9 and J is TRBJ1-1; D gene unclear. V was pared by 3 bases and J by 0 bases, with 9 bases between. The CDR3 extends over 14 amino acids. The germline V gene encodes CDR1 SGDLS and CDR2 YYNGEE. This chain's CDR3 is CASSGRAVNTEAFF. DNA of the CDR3: TGTGCCAGCAGCGGCCGCGCAGTGAACACTGAAGCTTTCTTT.

As for this clonotype: This could be a read error, since a much larger clone is one nucleotide away. The chain carries TRBV5-1 and TRBJ2-1; 8 bases match TRBD1. The length of the CDR3 is 14 residues. Looked up from germline, CDR1 is SGHRS and CDR2 is YFSETQ. V lost 5 bases to trimming and J lost 10 bases; unmatched junction nucleotides: 11. The CDR3 sequence is CASRVGTGPYEQFF. Written as DNA, the CDR3 is TGCGCCAGCAGAGTAGGGACAGGTCCCTACGAGCAGTTCTTC. Variable domain in full (rest from reference TRBV5-1 and TRBJ2-1): KAGVTQTPRYLIKTRGQQVTLSCSPISGHRSVSWYQQTPGQGLQFLFEYFSETQRNKGNFPGRFSGRQFSNSRSEMNVSTLELGDSALYLCASRVGTGPYEQFFGPGTRLTVL.

The sample holds a few counts of this clonotype. V is TRBV12-3 or TRBV12-4 and J is TRBJ1-3, with D possibly being TRBD1 (6 bases). The CDR3 sequence is 14 residues long. The V end lost 1 base, the J end lost 2 bases, and 6 bases lay between the germline ends. For the CDR3, the DNA is TGTGCCAGCAGTTTAGGGGACACTGGAAACACCATATATTTT. It encodes CASSLGDTGNTIYF.

A remark on this clonotype: A much larger clone is a single base away; this may be a read error. The rearrangement uses TRBV2 and TRBJ2-3; weak D call: TRBD2 (6 bases). The J call is in doubt because the DNA end fits TRBJ2-1 better. The germline CDR1 and CDR2 sequences are SNHLY and FYNNEI. The CDR3 covers 13 residues. Here the CDR3 DNA reads TGTGCCACCACCCGGGACTCTTCGTTGGAGCAGTTCTTC. Protein sequence: CATTRDSSLEQFF.

This clonotype was seen repeatedly, ten times or more. The DNA for the CDR3 is TGTGCCAGCAGCCAAAACAGGGGTGGAGGCGAGCAGTACTTC. Translation: CASSQNRGGGEQYF. The V and J genes are TRBV12-3 or TRBV12-4 and TRBJ2-7, with TRBD1 identical over 7 bases. The CDR3 has 14 amino acids. V gave up 6 bases and J gave up 6 bases; unmatched junction bases: 11.

There are many counts of this clonotype. The rearrangement links TRBV6-9 to TRBJ1-5; maybe TRBD1 (5 bases). With 4 bases removed from V and 5 bases from J, the gap between germline ends came to 9 bases. The CDR3 runs to 13 residues. CDR1 and CDR2 (germline): MNHGY, SVAAGI. CDR3 bases: TGTGCCAGCAGTTCGGCCAGGGATCAGCCCCAGCATTTT. This sequence encodes CASSSARDQPQHF.

The chain is built from TRBV10-2 and TRBJ1-3; a weak D match, TRBD1 (5 bases). This CDR3 contains 15 residues. Trimming took 0 bases from V and 4 from J, leaving 10 bases between them. Germline V gene data show CDR1 as WSHSY and CDR2 as SAAADI. As DNA, the CDR3 is TGCGCCAGCAGTGAGTCGTCGGGGCTGGGAAACACCATATATTTT. Translating it yields CASSESSGLGNTIYF.

Ten or more counts support this clonotype. The V call is TRBV6-1, the J call TRBJ1-1; the D is unclear. V was pared by 6 bases and J by 0 bases, with 8 bases between. Germline V gene data show CDR1 as MNHNS and CDR2 as SASEGT. The CDR3 runs to 13 residues. The CDR3 bases are TGTGCCAGCAGGCAACAGATGAACACTGAAGCTTTCTTT. It encodes CASRQQMNTEAFF.

This clonotype has ten or more counts. The rearrangement uses TRBV6-5 and TRBJ1-1, with D perhaps matching TRBD1 (5 bases). The CDR3 is made up of 15 amino acids. V shed 1 base and J shed 1 base, with 10 bases lying between them. Germline V gene sequence: CDR1 MNHEY, CDR2 SVGAGI. CDR3 DNA sequence: TGTGCCAGCAGTTACTTGGGGGGTAGGAACACTGAAGCTTTCTTT. It codes for CASSYLGGRNTEAFF.

This clonotype appeared many times. V usage is TRBV12-3 or TRBV12-4 and J usage is TRBJ1-2; D is unclear. The CDR3 contains 15 residues. V lost 2 bases and J 1 base, leaving 11 bases between the germline ends. For the CDR3, the DNA is TGTGCCAGCAGTTTAACTACAACCGGTAACTATGGCTACACCTTC. It encodes CASSLTTTGNYGYTF.

This clonotype appeared a few times. The gene calls are TRBV7-9 and TRBJ1-2; D unclear. The germline CDR1 and CDR2 sequences are SEHNR and FQNEAQ (reference sequence). The CDR3 length is 17 residues. The V end lost 5 bases, the J end lost 1 base, and 20 bases lay between the germline ends. In DNA, the CDR3 is TGTGCCAGCAGCCCTAGGCCCCACCTGCAAAGTAACTATGGCTACACCTTC. Amino acids: CASSPRPHLQSNYGYTF. Combining the CDR3 with reference TRBV7-9 and TRBJ1-2 gives the whole variable domain DTGVSQNPRHKITKRGQNVTFRCDPISEHNRLYWYRQTLGQGPEFLTYFQNEAQLEKSRLLSDRFSAERPKGSFSTLEIQRTEQGDSAMYLCASSPRPHLQSNYGYTFGSGTRLTVV.